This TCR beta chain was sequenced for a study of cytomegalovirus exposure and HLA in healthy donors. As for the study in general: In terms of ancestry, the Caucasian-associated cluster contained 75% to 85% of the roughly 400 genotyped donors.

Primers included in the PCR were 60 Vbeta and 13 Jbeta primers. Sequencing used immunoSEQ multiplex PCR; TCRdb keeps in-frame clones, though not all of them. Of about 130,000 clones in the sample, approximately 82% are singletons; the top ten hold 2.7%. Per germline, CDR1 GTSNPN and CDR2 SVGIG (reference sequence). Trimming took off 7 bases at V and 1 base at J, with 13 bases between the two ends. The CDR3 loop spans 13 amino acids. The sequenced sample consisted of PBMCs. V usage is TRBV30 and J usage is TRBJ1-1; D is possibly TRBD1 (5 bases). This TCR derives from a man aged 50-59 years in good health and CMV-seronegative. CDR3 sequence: CASYRPGNTEAFF. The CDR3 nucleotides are TGTGCCTCTTACAGGCCGGGGAACACTGAAGCTTTCTTT. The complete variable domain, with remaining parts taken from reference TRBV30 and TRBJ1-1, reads SQTIHQWPATLVQPVGSPLSLECTVEGTSNPNLYWYRQAAGRGLQLLFYSVGIGQISSEVPQNLSASRPQDRQFILSSKKLLLSDSGFYLCASYRPGNTEAFFGQGTRLTVV.